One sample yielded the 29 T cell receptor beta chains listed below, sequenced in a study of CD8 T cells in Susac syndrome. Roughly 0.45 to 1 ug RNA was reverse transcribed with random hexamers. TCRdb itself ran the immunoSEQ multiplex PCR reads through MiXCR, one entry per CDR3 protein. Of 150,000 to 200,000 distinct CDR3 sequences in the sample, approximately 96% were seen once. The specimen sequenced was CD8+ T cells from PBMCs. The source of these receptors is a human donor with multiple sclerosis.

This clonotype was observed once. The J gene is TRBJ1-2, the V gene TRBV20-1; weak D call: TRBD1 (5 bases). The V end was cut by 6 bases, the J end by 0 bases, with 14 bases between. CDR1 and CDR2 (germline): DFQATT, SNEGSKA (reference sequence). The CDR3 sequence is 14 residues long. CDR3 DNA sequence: TGCAGTGCCTCCCACCAGGGACCTAACTATGGCTACACCTTC. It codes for CSASHQGPNYGYTF.

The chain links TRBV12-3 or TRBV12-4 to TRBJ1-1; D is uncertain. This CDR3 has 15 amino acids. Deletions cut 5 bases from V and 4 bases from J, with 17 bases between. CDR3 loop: CASSRAVGDITEAFF. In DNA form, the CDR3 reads TGTGCCAGCAGTCGGGCCGTTGGGGATATCACTGAAGCTTTCTTT.

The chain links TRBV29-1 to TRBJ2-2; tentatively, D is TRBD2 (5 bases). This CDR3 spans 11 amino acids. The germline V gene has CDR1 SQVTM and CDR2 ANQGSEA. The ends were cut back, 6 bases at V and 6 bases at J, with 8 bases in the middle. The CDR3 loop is CSVRVAGELFF. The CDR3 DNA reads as TGCAGCGTGAGGGTCGCCGGGGAGCTGTTTTTT.

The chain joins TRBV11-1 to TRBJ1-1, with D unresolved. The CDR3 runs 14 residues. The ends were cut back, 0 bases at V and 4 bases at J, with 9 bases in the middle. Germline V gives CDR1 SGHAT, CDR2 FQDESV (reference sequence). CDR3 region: CASSLAPESTEAFF. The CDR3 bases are TGTGCCAGCAGCTTAGCCCCAGAATCCACTGAAGCTTTCTTT.

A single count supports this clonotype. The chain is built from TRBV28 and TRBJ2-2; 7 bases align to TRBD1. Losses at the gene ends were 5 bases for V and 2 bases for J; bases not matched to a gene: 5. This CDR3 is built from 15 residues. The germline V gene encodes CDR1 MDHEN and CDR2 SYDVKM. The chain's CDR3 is CASSRRTGNTGELFF. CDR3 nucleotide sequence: TGTGCCAGCAGTCGCCGGACAGGAAACACCGGGGAGCTGTTTTTT.

The CDR3 spells CSATHGQGRGGYTF. CDR3 DNA sequence: TGCAGCGCCACTCATGGACAGGGTAGGGGTGGCTACACCTTC. The chain employs TRBV29-1 and TRBJ1-2; 8 nucleotides line up with TRBD1. Losses at the gene ends were 7 bases for V and 7 bases for J; bases not matched to a gene: 14. The CDR3 sequence is 14 residues long. Looked up from germline, CDR1 is SQVTM and CDR2 is ANQGSEA.

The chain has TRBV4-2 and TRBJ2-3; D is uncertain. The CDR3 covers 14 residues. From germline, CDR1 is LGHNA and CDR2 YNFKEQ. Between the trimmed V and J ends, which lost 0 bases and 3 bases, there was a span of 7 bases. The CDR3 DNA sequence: TGTGCCAGCAGCCAAGAAACGTTGACAGATACGCAGTATTTT. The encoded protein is CASSQETLTDTQYF.

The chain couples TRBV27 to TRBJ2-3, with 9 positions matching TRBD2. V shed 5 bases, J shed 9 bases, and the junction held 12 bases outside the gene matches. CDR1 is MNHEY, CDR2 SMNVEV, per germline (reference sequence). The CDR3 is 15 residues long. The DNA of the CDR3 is TGTGCCAGCAGTCACGGACCTAGCGGGATTATCACGCAGTATTTT. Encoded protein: CASSHGPSGIITQYF.

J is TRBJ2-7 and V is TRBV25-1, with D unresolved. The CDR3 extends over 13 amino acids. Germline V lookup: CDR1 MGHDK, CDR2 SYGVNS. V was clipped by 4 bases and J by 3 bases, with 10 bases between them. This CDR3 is CASSAGSIYEQYF. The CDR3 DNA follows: TGTGCCAGCAGTGCCGGGTCGATCTACGAGCAGTACTTC.

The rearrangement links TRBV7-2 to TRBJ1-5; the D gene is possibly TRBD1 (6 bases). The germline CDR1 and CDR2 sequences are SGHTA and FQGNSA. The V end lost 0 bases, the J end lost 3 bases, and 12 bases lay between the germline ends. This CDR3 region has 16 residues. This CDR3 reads CASSLAYRDDNQPQHF. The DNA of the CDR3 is TGTGCCAGCAGCTTAGCTTACAGGGACGACAATCAGCCCCAGCATTTT.

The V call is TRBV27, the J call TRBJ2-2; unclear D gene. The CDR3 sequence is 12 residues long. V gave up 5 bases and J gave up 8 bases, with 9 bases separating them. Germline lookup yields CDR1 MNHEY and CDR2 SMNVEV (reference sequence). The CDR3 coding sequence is TGTGCCAGCAGTAAACCTTTGGGGGAGCTGTTTTTT. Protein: CASSKPLGELFF.

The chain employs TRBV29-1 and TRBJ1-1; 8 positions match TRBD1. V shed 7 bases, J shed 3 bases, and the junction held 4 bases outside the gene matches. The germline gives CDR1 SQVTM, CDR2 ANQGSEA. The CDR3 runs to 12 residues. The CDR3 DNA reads TGCAGCGACGCAGGGGGCTACACTGAAGCTTTCTTT. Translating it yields CSDAGGYTEAFF.

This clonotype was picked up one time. The CDR3 protein is CASTLRDRGTFYGYTF. The CDR3 bases are TGTGCCAGCACCTTGAGGGACAGGGGAACTTTCTATGGCTACACCTTC. The gene calls are TRBV9 and TRBJ1-2, with 10 positions matching TRBD1. V was pared by 6 bases and J by 4 bases, with 12 bases of the junction left unmatched. Germline CDR1 SGDLS, CDR2 YYNGEE. The CDR3 is 16 amino acids.

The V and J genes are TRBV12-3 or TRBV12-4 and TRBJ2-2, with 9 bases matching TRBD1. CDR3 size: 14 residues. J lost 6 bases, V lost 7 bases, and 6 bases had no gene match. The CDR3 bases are TGTGCCAGCAACCCGGGACAGGGTGCCGGGGAGCTGTTTTTT. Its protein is CASNPGQGAGELFF.

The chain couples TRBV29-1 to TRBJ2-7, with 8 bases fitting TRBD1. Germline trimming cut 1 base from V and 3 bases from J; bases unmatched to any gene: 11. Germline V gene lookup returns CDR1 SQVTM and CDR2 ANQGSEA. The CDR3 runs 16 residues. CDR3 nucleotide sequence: TGCAGCGTTGAAGGCTCCCCGACAGGGGAGATCTACGAGCAGTACTTC. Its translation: CSVEGSPTGEIYEQYF.

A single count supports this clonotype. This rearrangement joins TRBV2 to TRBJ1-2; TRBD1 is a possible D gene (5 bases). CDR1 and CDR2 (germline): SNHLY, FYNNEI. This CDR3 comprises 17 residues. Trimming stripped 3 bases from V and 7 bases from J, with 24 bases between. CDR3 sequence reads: CASSDQQAPTSSGGYTF. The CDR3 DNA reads TGTGCCAGCAGTGATCAACAGGCGCCCACTTCCTCGGGTGGCTACACCTTC.

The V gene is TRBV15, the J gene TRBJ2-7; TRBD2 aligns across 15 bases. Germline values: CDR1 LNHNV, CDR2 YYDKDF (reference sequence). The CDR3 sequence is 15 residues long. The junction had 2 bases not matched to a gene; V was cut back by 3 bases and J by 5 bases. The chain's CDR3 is CATSSRTSGRDEQYF. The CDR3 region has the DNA TGTGCCACCAGCAGCCGGACTAGCGGGAGGGACGAGCAGTACTTC.

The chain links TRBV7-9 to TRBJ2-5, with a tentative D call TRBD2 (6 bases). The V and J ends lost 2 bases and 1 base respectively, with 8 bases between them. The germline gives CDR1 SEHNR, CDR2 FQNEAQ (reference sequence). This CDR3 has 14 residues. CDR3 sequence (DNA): TGTGCCAGCAGCTTACCGGGAGCCCAAGAGACCCAGTACTTC. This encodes CASSLPGAQETQYF.

The CDR3 region is CATSGWDWGNQPQHF. Written as DNA, the CDR3 is TGTGCCACCAGCGGATGGGACTGGGGCAATCAGCCCCAGCATTTT. This sequence joins TRBV15 and TRBJ1-5, with D maybe TRBD1 (5 bases). This CDR3 comprises 15 residues. Germline CDR1 LNHNV, CDR2 YYDKDF (reference sequence). Deletions cut 5 bases from V and 2 bases from J, with 13 bases between. Using reference TRBV15 and TRBJ1-5 for the parts outside the CDR3, the full variable domain is DAMVIQNPRYQVTQFGKPVTLSCSQTLNHNVMYWYQQKSSQAPKLLFHYYDKDFNNEADTPDNFQSRRPNTSFCFLDIRSPGLGDTAMYLCATSGWDWGNQPQHFGDGTRLSIL.

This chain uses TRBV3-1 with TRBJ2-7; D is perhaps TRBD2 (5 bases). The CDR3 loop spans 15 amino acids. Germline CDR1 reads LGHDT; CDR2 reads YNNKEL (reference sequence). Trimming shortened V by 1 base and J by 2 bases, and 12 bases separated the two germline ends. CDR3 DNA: TGTGCCAGCAGCCAAGGGTCTAGCACAACCTACGAGCAGTACTTC. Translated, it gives CASSQGSSTTYEQYF.

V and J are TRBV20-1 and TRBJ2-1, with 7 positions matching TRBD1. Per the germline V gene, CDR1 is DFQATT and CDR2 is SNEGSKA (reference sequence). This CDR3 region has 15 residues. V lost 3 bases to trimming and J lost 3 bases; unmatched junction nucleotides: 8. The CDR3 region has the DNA TGCAGTGCTAGGGCCTTAACAGGGGACTACAATGAGCAGTTCTTC. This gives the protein CSARALTGDYNEQFF.

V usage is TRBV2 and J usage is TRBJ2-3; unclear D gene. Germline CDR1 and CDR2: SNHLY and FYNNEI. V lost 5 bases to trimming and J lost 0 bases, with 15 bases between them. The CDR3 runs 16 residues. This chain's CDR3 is CASSPLLPGSTDTQYF. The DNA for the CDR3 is TGTGCCAGCAGTCCCCTTTTGCCAGGAAGCACAGATACGCAGTATTTT.

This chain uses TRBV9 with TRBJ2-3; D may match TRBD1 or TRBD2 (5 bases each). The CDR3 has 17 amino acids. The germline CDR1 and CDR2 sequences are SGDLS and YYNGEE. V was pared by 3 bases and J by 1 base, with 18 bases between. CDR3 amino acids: CASSAPRGARRTDTQYF. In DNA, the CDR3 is TGTGCCAGCAGCGCCCCCCGAGGGGCGCGGCGCACAGATACGCAGTATTTT.

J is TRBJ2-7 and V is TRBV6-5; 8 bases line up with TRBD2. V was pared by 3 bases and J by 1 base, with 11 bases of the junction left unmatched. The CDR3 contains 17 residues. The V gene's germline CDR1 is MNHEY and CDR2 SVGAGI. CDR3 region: CASSYLPLAGVSYEQYF. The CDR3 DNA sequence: TGTGCCAGCAGTTATCTTCCTCTAGCGGGTGTATCCTACGAGCAGTACTTC.

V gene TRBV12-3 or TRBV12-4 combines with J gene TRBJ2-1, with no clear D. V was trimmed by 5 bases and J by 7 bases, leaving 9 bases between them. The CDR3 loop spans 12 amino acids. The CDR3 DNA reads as TGTGCCAGCAGTAACACCGGGAATGAGCAGTTCTTC. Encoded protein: CASSNTGNEQFF.

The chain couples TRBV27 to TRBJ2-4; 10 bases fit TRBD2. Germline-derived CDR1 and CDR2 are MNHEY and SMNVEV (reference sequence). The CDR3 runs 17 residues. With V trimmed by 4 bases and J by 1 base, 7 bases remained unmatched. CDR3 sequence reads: CASSSLTSGFAKNIQYF. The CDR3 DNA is TGTGCCAGCAGTTCCCTGACTAGCGGGTTTGCCAAAAACATTCAGTACTTC.

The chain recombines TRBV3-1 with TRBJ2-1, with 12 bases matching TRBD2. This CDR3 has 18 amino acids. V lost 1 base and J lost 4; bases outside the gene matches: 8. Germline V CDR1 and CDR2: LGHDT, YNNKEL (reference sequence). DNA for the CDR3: TGTGCCAGCAGCCAAGGACCGACTAGCGGGAGCCAATACAATGAGCAGTTCTTC. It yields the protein CASSQGPTSGSQYNEQFF.

In DNA form, the CDR3 reads TGTGCCAGCAGCGGACGACAGGCTCTAAACTCTGGGGCCAACGTCCTGACTTTC. This codes for CASSGRQALNSGANVLTF. The rearrangement uses TRBV25-1 and TRBJ2-6; possible D gene TRBD1, 6 bases. Germline loops: CDR1 MGHDK, CDR2 SYGVNS. Trimming cost V 6 bases and J 0 bases, with 18 bases left between them. The CDR3 contains 18 residues. Variable domain in full (rest from reference TRBV25-1 and TRBJ2-6): EADIYQTPRYLVIGTGKKITLECSQTMGHDKMYWYQQDPGMELHLIHYSYGVNSTEKGDLSSESTVSRIRTEHFPLTLESARPSHTSQYLCASSGRQALNSGANVLTFGAGSRLTVL.

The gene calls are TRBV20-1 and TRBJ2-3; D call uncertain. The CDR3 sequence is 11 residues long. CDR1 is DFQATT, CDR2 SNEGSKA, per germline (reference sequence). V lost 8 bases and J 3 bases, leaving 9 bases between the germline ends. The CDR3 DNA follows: TGCAGTATTGCTGGGACAGATACGCAGTATTTT. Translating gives CSIAGTDTQYF.